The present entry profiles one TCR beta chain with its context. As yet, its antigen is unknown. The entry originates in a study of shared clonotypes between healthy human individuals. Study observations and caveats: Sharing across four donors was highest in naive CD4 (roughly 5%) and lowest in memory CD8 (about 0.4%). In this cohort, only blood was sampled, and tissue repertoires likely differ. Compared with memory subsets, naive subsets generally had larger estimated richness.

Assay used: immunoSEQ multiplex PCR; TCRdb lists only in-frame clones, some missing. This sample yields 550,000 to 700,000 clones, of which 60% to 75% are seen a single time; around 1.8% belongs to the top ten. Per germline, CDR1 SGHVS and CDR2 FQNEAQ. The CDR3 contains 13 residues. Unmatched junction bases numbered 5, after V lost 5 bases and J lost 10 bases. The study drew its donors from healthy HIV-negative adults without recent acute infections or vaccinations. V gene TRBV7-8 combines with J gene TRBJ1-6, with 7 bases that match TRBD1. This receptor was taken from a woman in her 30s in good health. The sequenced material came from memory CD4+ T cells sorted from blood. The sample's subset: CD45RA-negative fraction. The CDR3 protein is CASSATGDSPLHF. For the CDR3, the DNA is TGTGCCAGCAGCGCCACAGGGGACTCACCCCTCCACTTT.